The table lists the clone carrying this TCR beta chain with a few counts. The antigen is not known. The data originate from a study of blood T cells in healthy people across ages. Study details: About one barcoded beta molecule per two T cells was captured by template switching.

Study findings and constraints: Estimates based on one million T cells were treated as lower bounds.

Primed by a sample-barcoded 5' primer and a J-beta primer mix, a second PCR proceeded for about 7 to 11 cycles. There were at least 2.5 million CDR3-containing paired-end reads obtained from each sample. TCRdb redid the calling of the 5' RACE reads with MiXCR, one entry per CDR3 protein. The sample carries hundreds of thousands of distinct CDR3 sequences, approximately 49% recorded once. Germline CDR1 is SQVTM and CDR2 is ANQGSEA. Unmatched junction bases numbered 8, after V lost 4 bases and J lost 8 bases. This CDR3 comprises 15 residues. This clonotype was obtained from a woman aged 55 to 70 in good health. The V call is TRBV29-1, the J call TRBJ2-1; 13 bases fit TRBD2. The specimen sequenced was blood. Here the CDR3 DNA reads TGCAGCGTTGGCGGTGGGGGACTAGCGGGGTATGAGCAGTTCTTC. It translates to CSVGGGGLAGYEQFF.